Listed below are T cell receptor beta chains from one sample, sequenced in a study of beta chain features in type 1 diabetes. Clones were sequenced by immunoSEQ multiplex PCR, and TCRdb holds only the in-frame ones, with some missing. The sample lists hundreds of thousands of clones, around 28% occurring once. The sequenced sample was naive CD4+ T cells from blood. The source is a man in his late teens or twenties in good health. Both conserved end residues are part of each CDR3. A D gene is named only where the DNA matches it firmly.

TRBJ2-7	NA	TRBV29-1	CSGRAGGSYEQYF
TRBJ2-2	NA	TRBV30	CACGIEANTGELFF
TRBJ2-7	NA	TRBV5-4	CASSLVGRYEQYF
TRBJ2-1	TRBD2	TRBV7-3	CASSSSGRAEQFF
TRBJ1-2	TRBD1	TRBV27	CASSYGDRGYGYTF
TRBJ1-2	NA	TRBV4-3	CASSQDLRYGYTF
TRBJ2-5	NA	TRBV28	CASSTPGRRTQYF
TRBJ1-2	NA	TRBV25-1	CASSEFGADGYTF
TRBJ2-1	TRBD2	TRBV30	CAWSVRRASGTYNEQFF
TRBJ2-5	NA	TRBV4-2	CASSQPLHLTGSETQYF
TRBJ2-4	NA	TRBV30	CAWSSMVSGIQYF
TRBJ1-5	NA	TRBV30	CAWDGGNQPQHF
TRBJ2-7	TRBD1	TRBV7-9	CASSRDRDSYEQYF
TRBJ2-7	NA	TRBV13	CASSLVVSGSGSYEQYF
TRBJ2-7	NA	TRBV29-1	CSVEGTLGEQYF
TRBJ1-1	NA	TRBV30	CAWSVWTANTEAFF
TRBJ2-5	NA	TRBV15	CATSRAPGRSQETQYF
TRBJ2-1	TRBD2	TRBV30	CASIPSGRAAHEQFF
TRBJ2-5	TRBD1	TRBV29-1	CSVVRDRIQETQYF
TRBJ2-3	NA	TRBV29-1	CSVDLQFTDTQYF
TRBJ2-3	NA	TRBV5-4	CASSLTSEADTQYF
TRBJ2-1	NA	TRBV6-5	CASRFTSGEQFF
TRBJ2-1	NA	TRBV27	CASSFVVGSYNEQFF
TRBJ2-3	NA	TRBV7-2	CASTLTGASDTQYF
TRBJ2-5	NA	TRBV4-1	CASSHPGETQYF
TRBJ2-3	NA	TRBV7-2	CASINRGRTDTQYF
TRBJ2-5	TRBD2	TRBV30	CAWSGGLAGEETQYF
TRBJ2-2	NA	TRBV18	CASSPWVSGGELFF
TRBJ1-5	NA	TRBV7-6	CASSPWGSNQPQHF
TRBJ2-7	NA	TRBV4-3	CASSQDRGGYEQYF
NA	NA	TRBV30	CAWSGDYEQYF
TRBJ2-7	NA	TRBV7-2	CASSLNSYEQYF
TRBJ1-3	NA	TRBV15	CATSRAISGNTIYF
TRBJ1-4	NA	TRBV12-5	CASGFGAALEKLFF
TRBJ2-5	NA	TRBV30	CAWSVGRSYQETQYF
TRBJ2-1	NA	TRBV19	CASRKDFSYNEQFF
TRBJ2-1	TRBD1	TRBV30	CAWSLKDRVYNEQFF
TRBJ1-2	NA	TRBV7-9	CASSFRGNGGYTF
TRBJ2-7	NA	TRBV6-6	CASSYSIQGISYEQYF
TRBJ2-1	NA	TRBV5-1	CASSRRDFSYNEQFF
TRBJ2-2	NA	TRBV9	CASSPRGGNTGELFF
TRBJ2-7	NA	TRBV4-3	CASSLRTGTSTYEQYF
TRBJ2-7	NA	TRBV25-1	CASSGQTYEQYF
TRBJ2-7	NA	TRBV7-8	CASRLADSSYEQYF
TRBJ2-5	NA	TRBV20-1	CSARFSETQYF
TRBJ2-2	NA	TRBV29-1	CSVVVGNTGELFF
TRBJ2-2	NA	TRBV5-1	CASSLQGAGELFF
TRBJ1-5	NA	TRBV30	CAWSALPGQPQHF
TRBJ2-2	NA	TRBV30	CAWSVTLPSSGAAGELFF
TRBJ2-2	NA	TRBV30	CAWSGTPGGELFF